Included here is one TCR beta chain sequence, with context. The sample is drawn from a study of blood T cell repertoires in COVID-19. Study overall: Acute and convalescent COVID-19 specimens originated in the United States, Italy and Spain.

Some clones are missing from TCRdb's copy, which holds only in-frame ones; the method was immunoSEQ multiplex PCR. The sample yields around 250,000 clones, approximately 86% seen once. Trimming removed 8 bases from V and 5 bases from J, with 15 bases in between. The CDR3 contains 12 residues. Per the germline V gene, CDR1 is SQVTM and CDR2 is ANQGSEA. What was sequenced was peripheral blood. The TCR originated in an older woman with active or convalescent COVID-19. The chain employs TRBV29-1 and TRBJ2-5, with D unresolved. The CDR3 loop is CSMLGSSETQYF. The CDR3 bases are TGCAGCATGCTCGGGTCTTCGGAGACCCAGTACTTC.